Listed below are T cell receptor beta chains from one sample, sequenced in a study of graft-versus-host responses after intestinal transplantation. Repertoires were generated with immunoSEQ multiplex PCR, while TCRdb's copy carries only in-frame clones and drops some. The sample has about 90,000 clones, over 80% seen once. For these TCRs, the target antigens are not known. The source was unstimulated CD8+ T cells sorted from spleen or lymph node cells, collected before transplant. The receptor source for this set is a human donor who was the organ donor for an intestinal transplant. Each CDR3 is given with its conserved first and last residue. D genes are given only for firm matches. Size values are once, few and many counts, or a class for expanded clones, and some rows have none.

d_gene: TRBD1; j_gene: TRBJ2-7; abundance: -; v_gene: TRBV2; CDR3aa: CASRGPSDRGFPYF; CDR3nt: TGTGCCAGCAGGGGGCCTTCCGACAGGGGATTTCCGTACTTC
d_gene: TRBD1; j_gene: TRBJ2-5; abundance: -; v_gene: TRBV27; CDR3aa: CASSGTGGFGKTQYF; CDR3nt: TGTGCCAGCAGTGGGACAGGGGGGTTCGGAAAGACCCAGTACTTC
d_gene: -; j_gene: TRBJ1-2; abundance: once; v_gene: TRBV11-2; CDR3aa: CASRNPGGWGYTF; CDR3nt: TGTGCCAGCAGAAACCCGGGGGGATGGGGCTACACCTTC
d_gene: TRBD2; j_gene: TRBJ2-1; abundance: -; v_gene: TRBV19; CDR3aa: CASSPGWGGHEQFF; CDR3nt: TGTGCCAGTAGTCCCGGTTGGGGGGGTCATGAGCAGTTCTTC
d_gene: -; j_gene: TRBJ1-5; abundance: -; v_gene: TRBV28; CDR3aa: CASSSGLFNQPQHF; CDR3nt: TGTGCCAGCAGCTCGGGACTCTTCAATCAGCCCCAGCATTTT
d_gene: TRBD2; j_gene: TRBJ2-5; abundance: -; v_gene: TRBV15; CDR3aa: CATGVRGGEETQYF; CDR3nt: TGTGCCACCGGGGTGCGGGGGGGAGAAGAGACCCAGTACTTC
d_gene: TRBD2; j_gene: TRBJ2-5; abundance: -; v_gene: TRBV7-2; CDR3aa: CASSFTTSGRAGQETQYF; CDR3nt: TGTGCCAGCAGCTTCACGACTAGCGGGAGGGCTGGGCAAGAGACCCAGTACTTC
d_gene: TRBD1; j_gene: TRBJ1-2; abundance: -; v_gene: TRBV30; CDR3aa: CAWRRGNRGGYTF; CDR3nt: TGTGCCTGGAGAAGGGGGAACAGGGGCGGCTACACCTTC
d_gene: -; j_gene: TRBJ1-2; abundance: -; v_gene: TRBV28; CDR3aa: CASKGVRVYGYTF; CDR3nt: TGTGCCAGCAAAGGGGTTCGGGTCTATGGCTACACCTTC
d_gene: TRBD2; j_gene: TRBJ2-1; abundance: -; v_gene: TRBV19; CDR3aa: CASSPSGGASYNEQFF; CDR3nt: TGTGCCAGTAGTCCCAGCGGGGGGGCCTCCTACAATGAGCAGTTCTTC
d_gene: TRBD2; j_gene: TRBJ2-7; abundance: -; v_gene: TRBV30; CDR3aa: CAWTLAGGPYEQYF; CDR3nt: TGTGCCTGGACCTTAGCGGGGGGGCCATACGAGCAGTACTTC
d_gene: -; j_gene: TRBJ1-1; abundance: -; v_gene: TRBV6-6; CDR3aa: CASSYPMSTEAFF; CDR3nt: TGTGCCAGCAGTTACCCCATGAGTACTGAAGCTTTCTTT
d_gene: TRBD2; j_gene: TRBJ2-3; abundance: -; v_gene: TRBV27; CDR3aa: CASSFSSGATDTQYF; CDR3nt: TGTGCCAGCAGTTTTTCTAGCGGGGCCACAGATACGCAGTATTTT
d_gene: -; j_gene: TRBJ2-7; abundance: -; v_gene: TRBV4-1; CDR3aa: CASSQGQDF; CDR3nt: TGCGCCAGCAGCCAAGGACAGGACTTC
d_gene: -; j_gene: TRBJ2-7; abundance: -; v_gene: TRBV10-3; CDR3aa: CAISETLQVGPKDEQYF; CDR3nt: TGTGCCATCAGTGAGACCCTACAGGTTGGCCCGAAGGACGAGCAGTACTTC
d_gene: -; j_gene: TRBJ1-2; abundance: -; v_gene: TRBV27; CDR3aa: CASSLGIPTGDGYTF; CDR3nt: TGTGCCAGCAGTTTAGGGATTCCAACGGGGGATGGCTACACCTTC
d_gene: -; j_gene: TRBJ1-6; abundance: -; v_gene: TRBV7-8; CDR3aa: CASSSPLELDSPLHF; CDR3nt: TGTGCCAGCAGCTCCCCTCTTGAGTTGGATTCACCCCTCCACTTT
d_gene: TRBD1; j_gene: TRBJ2-6; abundance: -; v_gene: TRBV28; CDR3aa: CASSKDRDSSGANVLTF; CDR3nt: TGTGCCAGCAGCAAGGACAGGGATAGCTCTGGGGCCAACGTCCTGACTTTC
d_gene: -; j_gene: TRBJ2-7; abundance: -; v_gene: TRBV19; CDR3aa: CASSVGESYEQYF; CDR3nt: TGTGCCAGTAGTGTAGGGGAGTCCTACGAGCAGTACTTC
d_gene: TRBD2; j_gene: TRBJ2-4; abundance: -; v_gene: TRBV19; CDR3aa: CASSISILAGENIQYF; CDR3nt: TGTGCCAGTAGTATATCAATACTAGCGGGGGAAAACATTCAGTACTTC